A single sample is the source of the 29 T cell receptor beta chains below, sequenced in a study of cytomegalovirus exposure and HLA in healthy donors. Researchers ran the PCR with 60 Vbeta and 13 Jbeta primers. The protocol was immunoSEQ multiplex PCR, while the TCRdb copy is restricted to in-frame clones and leaves out a portion. The sample has approximately 110,000 clones; over 60% are singletons. Sequencing input: PBMCs. The receptors derive from a female donor in good health and CMV-seropositive.

The V and J genes are TRBV19 and TRBJ1-6; maybe TRBD1 (6 bases). The germline V gene has CDR1 LNHDA and CDR2 SQIVND (reference sequence). This CDR3 comprises 13 residues. Trimming removed 4 bases at V and 8 bases at J, with 9 bases between. CDR3 coding DNA: TGTGCCAGTAGTACTCACAGGGATTCACCCCTCCACTTT. Translation gives CASSTHRDSPLHF.

The rearrangement uses TRBV10-2 and TRBJ1-3, with unresolved D. Trimming stripped 7 bases from V and 1 base from J, with 8 bases between. CDR3 length equals 13 residues. Germline V CDR1 and CDR2: WSHSY, SAAADI. In nucleotides, the CDR3 is TGCGCCAGCACCGGACTGTCTGGAAACACCATATATTTT. Encoded protein: CASTGLSGNTIYF.

The J gene is TRBJ1-2, the V gene TRBV29-1, with TRBD1 matching over 7 bases. Germline CDR1 SQVTM, CDR2 ANQGSEA. The CDR3 runs to 14 residues. The trim removed 5 bases at V and 7 bases at J, leaving 13 bases unmatched. CDR3 residues: CSVRPQGEVAGYTF. The CDR3 DNA sequence: TGCAGCGTTCGTCCCCAGGGGGAGGTAGCTGGCTACACCTTC.

V is TRBV4-3 and J is TRBJ2-7, with a possible D match to TRBD1 (5 bases). This CDR3 region has 13 residues. V lost 2 bases and J 7 bases, leaving 12 bases between the germline ends. Germline V gene sequence: CDR1 LGHNA, CDR2 YSLEER. The DNA of the CDR3 is TGCGCCAGCAGCCAACGGGCAGGGTGGGAGCAGTACTTC. Its protein is CASSQRAGWEQYF.

The chain's CDR3 is CASSEWADPSYEQYF. CDR3 DNA sequence: TGTGCCAGCAGTGAATGGGCAGATCCTTCCTACGAGCAGTACTTC. This rearrangement joins TRBV6-1 to TRBJ2-7; D is ambiguous. CDR1 and CDR2 from the germline V gene are MNHNS and SASEGT. The ends were cut back, 2 bases at V and 1 base at J, with 12 bases in the middle. This CDR3 has 15 residues.

This clone was seen more than once but under ten times. The genes are TRBV5-5 and TRBJ2-7; 9 positions match TRBD1. CDR1 and CDR2 from the germline V gene are SGHKS and YYEKEE (reference sequence). The CDR3 is 14 amino acids. With V trimmed by 4 bases and J by 4 bases, 6 bases remained unmatched. The CDR3 spells CASSMTGGRYEQYF. The CDR3 coding sequence is TGTGCCAGCAGCATGACAGGGGGACGGTACGAGCAGTACTTC.

This clone has a handful of counts. This rearrangement joins TRBV19 to TRBJ1-1; weak D call: TRBD1 (6 bases). V was pared by 3 bases and J by 11 bases, with 28 bases between. Germline assignment: CDR1 LNHDA and CDR2 SQIVND (reference sequence). This CDR3 region has 17 residues. Here the CDR3 reads CASSIGFHGETGSTAFF. The CDR3 nucleotides are TGTGCCAGTAGTATTGGGTTTCATGGGGAGACAGGCTCAACGGCTTTCTTT.

The chain carries TRBV30 and TRBJ1-5; 9 bases fit TRBD1. The V and J ends lost 6 bases and 6 bases, in that order; junction bases with no gene match: 12. The CDR3 sequence is 15 residues long. Per germline, CDR1 GTSNPN and CDR2 SVGIG (reference sequence). This chain's CDR3 is CACQIGTGIGQPQHF. DNA of the CDR3: TGTGCCTGTCAGATTGGGACAGGGATCGGTCAGCCCCAGCATTTT.

This chain connects TRBV11-1 to TRBJ2-7, with 8 bases matching TRBD2. The V and J ends lost 6 bases and 0 bases, in that order; junction bases with no gene match: 7. CDR3 length: 15 amino acids. Germline V gene lookup returns CDR1 SGHAT and CDR2 FQDESV (reference sequence). The CDR3 nucleotides are TGTGCCAGCAGTGACGGTGCGGGGGGCTCCTACGAGCAGTACTTC. Encoded protein: CASSDGAGGSYEQYF.

This chain joins TRBV2 and TRBJ2-2; TRBD2 agrees at 7 bases. This CDR3 has 14 amino acids. Losses at the gene ends were 11 bases for V and 6 bases for J; bases not matched to a gene: 12. In germline, CDR1 is SNHLY, CDR2 FYNNEI. Written as DNA, the CDR3 is TGTGCCGGTCGGCTAGCGGCAGACGCCGGGGAGCTGTTTTTT. Amino acids: CAGRLAADAGELFF.

This clone was found a few times. Additional DNA sequences in this sample encode the identical CDR3. The chain joins TRBV5-1 to TRBJ2-5; D not certain. The V and J ends lost 1 base and 5 bases respectively, with 3 bases between them. Germline CDR1 SGHRS, CDR2 YFSETQ. The CDR3 contains 11 residues. CDR3 nucleotide sequence: TGCGCCAGCAGCTTGCAGGAGACCCAGTACTTC. This gives the protein CASSLQETQYF.

For the CDR3, the DNA is TGTGCCAGCAGTGACTCGCGGGAGATCTGGGATGAGCAGTTCTTC. The encoded protein is CASSDSREIWDEQFF. The rearrangement uses TRBV25-1 and TRBJ2-1; 7 bases fit TRBD2. Germline trimming cut 3 bases from V and 8 bases from J; bases unmatched to any gene: 10. The CDR3 loop spans 15 amino acids. Germline CDR1 is MGHDK and CDR2 is SYGVNS.

This chain joins TRBV15 and TRBJ1-6; D gene ambiguous. Trimming took 2 bases from V and 6 from J, leaving 20 bases between them. Germline loops: CDR1 LNHNV, CDR2 YYDKDF (reference sequence). The CDR3 is 18 residues long. The CDR3 reads CATSRNWDKHRGNSPLHF. In nucleotides, the CDR3 is TGTGCCACCAGCAGAAACTGGGATAAGCACCGGGGTAATTCACCCCTCCACTTT.

The V and J genes are TRBV7-8 and TRBJ2-7, with 7 bases lining up with TRBD2. Germline V CDR1 and CDR2: SGHVS, FQNEAQ. V lost 2 bases to trimming and J lost 4 bases; unmatched junction nucleotides: 8. The CDR3 covers 15 residues. The CDR3 region is CASSLRPREGYEQYF. The CDR3 coding sequence is TGTGCCAGCAGCTTACGCCCAAGGGAGGGATACGAGCAGTACTTC.

Concerning this clone: The junction shows a germline mismatch at one end, possibly a read error. Different DNA sequences within this sample yield the same CDR3. The chain uses TRBV7-2 and TRBJ1-5; D gene ambiguous. Germline values: CDR1 SGHTA, CDR2 FQGNSA. This CDR3 has 16 amino acids. CDR3 sequence reads: CASSLVSGVGNQPQHF. The CDR3, as DNA: TGTGCCAGCAGCTTAGTCTCGGGAGTCGGCAATCAGCCCCAGCACTTT.

The chain has TRBV5-5 and TRBJ2-4; no clear D. Germline CDR1 and CDR2: SGHKS and YYEKEE (reference sequence). There are 12 residues in the CDR3. Deletions cut 4 bases from V and 12 bases from J, with 14 bases between. CDR3 bases: TGTGCCAGCAGCACCGACACCCACGATCAGTACTTC. Translated, it gives CASSTDTHDQYF.

This chain connects TRBV5-1 to TRBJ1-2; D unresolved. The CDR3 is 15 residues long. Germline V gives CDR1 SGHRS, CDR2 YFSETQ. Trimming removed 4 bases at V and 2 bases at J, with 15 bases between. In nucleotides, the CDR3 is TGCGCCAGCAGCGGCGGACTCTTACAAAACTATGGCTACACCTTC. It encodes CASSGGLLQNYGYTF.

The chain is built from TRBV9 and TRBJ2-5, with 7 bases aligning to TRBD1. CDR3 size: 14 residues. Looked up from germline, CDR1 is SGDLS and CDR2 is YYNGEE. V trimming: 2 bases; J trimming: 6 bases; junction bases outside the gene matches: 7. The CDR3 protein is CASSVGQGVKTQYF. CDR3 coding DNA: TGTGCCAGCAGCGTGGGTCAGGGGGTGAAGACCCAGTACTTC.

The rearrangement joins TRBV28 to TRBJ2-5, with D unclear. This CDR3 has 12 amino acids. Trimming took 1 base from V and 7 from J, leaving 7 bases between them. Germline V gene lookup returns CDR1 MDHEN and CDR2 SYDVKM. CDR3: CASSLLAGTQYF. CDR3 sequence (DNA): TGTGCCAGCAGTTTATTAGCCGGGACCCAGTACTTC.

The rearrangement joins TRBV30 to TRBJ2-1, with D possibly being TRBD1 (5 bases). CDR3 length: 12 amino acids. CDR1 is GTSNPN and CDR2 is SVGIG in the germline V gene (reference sequence). The V gene lost 2 bases and the J gene lost 9 bases, with 11 bases spanning the gap. The CDR3 nucleotides are TGTGCCTGGAGTTTCCGGACAACTGAGCAGTTCTTC. Translation: CAWSFRTTEQFF.

V usage is TRBV2 and J usage is TRBJ1-5, with D perhaps TRBD1 (5 bases). Germline V lookup: CDR1 SNHLY, CDR2 FYNNEI. Trimming took 3 bases from V and 2 from J, leaving 14 bases between them. CDR3 length: 16 residues. The CDR3 protein is CASSDGIRGGNQPQHF. The CDR3 DNA reads TGTGCCAGCAGTGACGGCATTCGGGGGGGCAATCAGCCCCAGCATTTT.

This clone was observed a single time. This chain connects TRBV6-5 to TRBJ1-4; D possibly corresponds to TRBD1 (5 bases). Germline CDR1 is MNHEY and CDR2 is SVGAGI. The CDR3 consists of 15 residues. The V end was cut by 7 bases, the J end by 7 bases, with 19 bases between. This CDR3 reads CASKTQAFRPEKLFF. The DNA for the CDR3 is TGTGCCAGCAAAACACAGGCGTTTAGGCCTGAAAAACTGTTTTTT.

There are a few counts of this clone. The V call is TRBV6-6, the J call TRBJ2-3; the D is unclear. Germline V gene lookup returns CDR1 MNHNY and CDR2 SVGAGI (reference sequence). V lost 6 bases and J 0 bases, leaving 7 bases between the germline ends. The CDR3 is 13 amino acids. The CDR3 spells CASRPTSTDTQYF. In nucleotides, the CDR3 is TGTGCCAGCAGGCCAACAAGCACAGATACGCAGTATTTT.

This CDR3 reads CAWSALGTGRSYEQYF. The CDR3 DNA is TGTGCCTGGAGTGCCCTTGGGACAGGGCGCTCCTACGAGCAGTACTTC. The V and J genes are TRBV30 and TRBJ2-7, with 9 bases lining up with TRBD1. V trimming: 1 base; J trimming: 0 bases; junction bases outside the gene matches: 7. Germline-derived CDR1 and CDR2 are GTSNPN and SVGIG (reference sequence). The length of the CDR3 is 16 residues.

The gene calls are TRBV28 and TRBJ1-5; 7 nucleotides match TRBD1. The V and J ends lost 5 bases and 7 bases, in that order; junction bases with no gene match: 14. Germline assignment: CDR1 MDHEN and CDR2 SYDVKM. This CDR3 comprises 16 residues. The CDR3 reads CASSAPGGSSLQPQHF. DNA for the CDR3: TGTGCCAGCAGTGCTCCAGGGGGTAGCTCATTGCAGCCCCAGCATTTT. Based on the CDR3 plus reference TRBV28 and TRBJ1-5, the full variable domain is DVKVTQSSRYLVKRTGEKVFLECVQDMDHENMFWYRQDPGLGLRLIYFSYDVKMKEKGDIPEGYSVSREKKERFSLILESASTNQTSMYLCASSAPGGSSLQPQHFGDGTRLSIL.

The gene calls are TRBV7-2 and TRBJ2-3; D not resolved. Trimming removed 6 bases from V and 7 bases from J, with 11 bases in between. The CDR3 contains 12 residues. Germline-derived CDR1 and CDR2 are SGHTA and FQGNSA. The CDR3 loop is CASRPPSNTQYF. DNA of the CDR3: TGTGCCAGCAGACCTCCTAGTAATACGCAGTATTTT.

This rearrangement joins TRBV7-8 to TRBJ2-7; 10 bases match TRBD2. Germline CDR1 is SGHVS and CDR2 is FQNEAQ. The length of the CDR3 is 15 residues. Trimming cost V 6 bases and J 4 bases; bases outside gene matches: 9. CDR3 protein: CASRREAGGPYEQYF. In DNA form, the CDR3 reads TGTGCCAGCAGACGTGAAGCGGGAGGGCCGTACGAGCAGTACTTC.

The chain uses TRBV11-1 and TRBJ2-5; D possibly corresponds to TRBD2 (6 bases). Trimming left V 5 bases short and J 4 bases short, with 17 bases between. This CDR3 region has 15 residues. Germline V gives CDR1 SGHAT, CDR2 FQDESV (reference sequence). The CDR3 DNA follows: TGTGCCAGCAGCCTTAGCGGAGTGCCCTCAGAGACCCAGTACTTC. The encoded protein is CASSLSGVPSETQYF.

The chain carries TRBV5-1 and TRBJ1-2; D perhaps matches TRBD1 (6 bases). CDR1 is SGHRS and CDR2 is YFSETQ in the germline V gene. This CDR3 is built from 14 residues. V lost 0 bases and J 3 bases, leaving 9 bases between the germline ends. The CDR3 nucleotides are TGCGCCAGCAGCTTGGGACAGGTATACTATGGCTACACCTTC. Protein: CASSLGQVYYGYTF.